The T cell receptor (beta chain) under discussion was sequenced for a study of cytomegalovirus exposure and HLA in healthy donors. Trimming removed 7 bases from V and 0 bases from J; junction bases left unmatched: 13. The germline CDR1 and CDR2 sequences are SNHLY and FYNNEI. The CDR3 has 19 amino acids. Though nominally healthy at sampling, donors likely had unrecorded immune exposures. Vbeta (60) and Jbeta (13) primers were used in the PCR. Libraries were prepared by immunoSEQ multiplex PCR; TCRdb keeps only in-frame clonotypes and omits some of them. The repertoire includes 210,000 or so clones, 75% to 80% of them detected once, and approximately 2.1% sits in the top ten.

This sequence joins TRBV2 and TRBJ2-1; TRBD2 matches 12 bases. The sequence derives from a woman in her 30s in good health and CMV-seropositive. Sequences were obtained from PBMCs. The CDR3 sequence: CASILPRLAGASSYNEQFF. CDR3 coding DNA: TGTGCCAGCATCCTACCCCGACTAGCGGGGGCGAGCTCCTACAATGAGCAGTTCTTC.